A single sample gave rise to the 18 T cell receptor beta chains below, sequenced in a study of tumour-infiltrating T cells in Burkitt lymphoma. TCRdb's table, derived via immunoSEQ multiplex PCR, lists solely in-frame clones and lacks some. This table has about 15,000 clones, almost 80% appearing once. What was sequenced was tumor tissue. The source is a human donor with diffuse large B-cell lymphoma.

V and J are TRBV27 and TRBJ1-5; no definite D call. Per germline, CDR1 MNHEY and CDR2 SMNVEV (reference sequence). V dropped 3 bases and J dropped 2 bases, with 5 bases sitting between them. This CDR3 region has 13 residues. The CDR3 spells CASSFDGNQPQHF. In nucleotides, the CDR3 is TGTGCCAGCAGTTTTGATGGCAATCAGCCCCAGCATTTT.

The CDR3 sequence: CAIMAPSGEYNEQFF. In DNA form, the CDR3 reads TGTGCCATCATGGCGCCTAGCGGTGAATACAATGAGCAGTTCTTC. The chain employs TRBV10-3 and TRBJ2-1, with 7 bases identical to TRBD2. The CDR3 is made up of 15 amino acids. V was pared by 7 bases and J by 4 bases, with 10 bases of the junction left unmatched. Germline V gene lookup returns CDR1 ENHRY and CDR2 SYGVKD.

The CDR3: CASSLPGDDEQYF. For the CDR3, the DNA is TGCGCCAGCAGCTTGCCAGGTGACGACGAGCAGTACTTC. The rearrangement links TRBV5-1 to TRBJ2-7; D is ambiguous. The V end was cut by 1 base, the J end by 5 bases, with 10 bases between. Germline V CDR1 and CDR2: SGHRS, YFSETQ. The CDR3 loop spans 13 amino acids.

The chain recombines TRBV9 with TRBJ2-7; D might be TRBD2 (6 bases). The CDR3 is 14 residues long. Deletions cut 5 bases from V and 0 bases from J, with 12 bases between. Per germline, CDR1 SGDLS and CDR2 YYNGEE. The CDR3 spells CASSVGGSSYEQYF. As DNA, the CDR3 is TGTGCCAGCAGTGTGGGGGGAAGCTCCTACGAGCAGTACTTC.

This rearrangement joins TRBV2 to TRBJ1-1; D perhaps matches TRBD1 (6 bases). V gave up 5 bases and J gave up 4 bases, with 17 bases separating them. CDR1 and CDR2 (germline): SNHLY, FYNNEI. CDR3 length: 15 residues. Written as DNA, the CDR3 is TGTGCCAGCAGTCGGGACAATTTGGTTGGCACTGAAGCTTTCTTT. Amino acid sequence: CASSRDNLVGTEAFF.

The rearrangement joins TRBV5-1 to TRBJ1-5; D might be TRBD1 (6 bases). CDR1 and CDR2 from the germline V gene are SGHRS and YFSETQ. V lost 0 bases and J lost 1, with 8 bases in between. This CDR3 is built from 15 residues. CDR3 DNA: TGCGCCAGCAGCTTGGGGCAGGGGAGCAATCAGCCCCAGCATTTT. Its protein product is CASSLGQGSNQPQHF.

This clone was seen once. The chain couples TRBV5-4 to TRBJ2-7; possibly TRBD1 for D (5 bases). This CDR3 comprises 14 residues. Germline values: CDR1 SGHNT, CDR2 YYREEE (reference sequence). The germline V and J ends were trimmed by 3 bases and 1 base, with 11 bases remaining between them. CDR3 coding DNA: TGTGCCAGCAGCTCGCAGGGCGAATCCTACGAGCAGTACTTC. Residues: CASSSQGESYEQYF.

This clone appeared a few times. The rearrangement links TRBV15 to TRBJ2-7; D is unclear. The CDR3 sequence is 15 residues long. V was shortened by 6 bases and J by 0 bases, with 15 bases between the two germline ends. Germline lookup yields CDR1 LNHNV and CDR2 YYDKDF (reference sequence). In nucleotides, the CDR3 is TGTGCCACCAGTCCGATCCCAGTTCACTCCTACGAGCAGTACTTC. Residues: CATSPIPVHSYEQYF.

The rearrangement uses TRBV27 and TRBJ1-4, with D possibly matching TRBD1 (6 bases). CDR3 size: 15 residues. V dropped 4 bases and J dropped 8 bases, with 17 bases sitting between them. Germline assignment: CDR1 MNHEY and CDR2 SMNVEV (reference sequence). The CDR3 spells CASSSYRGAREKLFF. In nucleotides, the CDR3 is TGTGCCAGCAGTTCCTACCGGGGGGCGCGGGAAAAACTGTTTTTT.

This clone appeared once. V gene TRBV5-6 combines with J gene TRBJ2-5; tentative D call: TRBD1 (6 bases). V was cut by 6 bases and J by 0 bases, with 12 bases left in between. CDR3 length equals 14 residues. CDR1 SGHDT and CDR2 YYEEEE come from the germline V gene. CDR3 DNA: TGTGCCAGCACAGGGTGGGACAACCAAGAGACCCAGTACTTC. Translating it yields CASTGWDNQETQYF.

This chain connects TRBV7-9 to TRBJ2-7, with 7 nucleotides matching TRBD2. CDR1 is SEHNR and CDR2 is FQNEAQ in the germline V gene (reference sequence). J gave up 3 bases and V 5 bases, and 7 bases lay outside the gene matches. The CDR3 consists of 14 residues. Written as DNA, the CDR3 is TGTGCCAGCAGCCCCGGGACTACCTTCTACGAGCAGTACTTC. Its translation is CASSPGTTFYEQYF. Looking up the rest from reference TRBV7-9 and TRBJ2-7 gives the full variable domain: DTGVSQNPRHKITKRGQNVTFRCDPISEHNRLYWYRQTLGQGPEFLTYFQNEAQLEKSRLLSDRFSAERPKGSFSTLEIQRTEQGDSAMYLCASSPGTTFYEQYFGPGTRLTVT.

This clone was detected a few times. This chain links TRBV7-9 with TRBJ2-3, with 9 bases fitting TRBD2. J was trimmed by 1 base and V by 1 base; bases with no gene match: 3. CDR1 SEHNR and CDR2 FQNEAQ come from the germline V gene (reference sequence). CDR3 size: 16 residues. DNA for the CDR3: TGTGCCAGCAGCTTAGGGACTAGCGTGGGCACAGATACGCAGTATTTT. Amino acids: CASSLGTSVGTDTQYF.

J is TRBJ1-1 and V is TRBV7-2; no clear D. V lost 0 bases to trimming and J lost 5 bases, with 10 bases between them. CDR3 length: 14 amino acids. The V gene's germline CDR1 is SGHTA and CDR2 FQGNSA. The CDR3, as DNA: TGTGCCAGCAGCTTAGCGGTCGGGAGGACTGAAGCTTTCTTT. It specifies CASSLAVGRTEAFF. Full variable domain (missing parts from reference TRBV7-2 and TRBJ1-1): GAGVSQSPSNKVTEKGKDVELRCDPISGHTALYWYRQSLGQGLEFLIYFQGNSAPDKSGLPSDRFSAERTGGSVSTLTIQRTQQEDSAVYLCASSLAVGRTEAFFGQGTRLTVV.

The chain recombines TRBV27 with TRBJ2-7, with 8 bases matching TRBD2. J gave up 2 bases and V 0 bases, and 6 bases lay outside the gene matches. CDR3 size: 16 residues. Germline V gives CDR1 MNHEY, CDR2 SMNVEV (reference sequence). The CDR3 here is CASSLSASGWAYEQYF. CDR3 sequence (DNA): TGTGCCAGCAGTTTATCTGCTAGCGGGTGGGCCTACGAGCAGTACTTC.

In its sample, this clone was seen a few times. The chain employs TRBV19 and TRBJ1-3; D gene ambiguous. The CDR3 is 14 residues long. The ends were cut back, 3 bases at V and 0 bases at J, with 6 bases in the middle. In germline, CDR1 is LNHDA, CDR2 SQIVND (reference sequence). Written as DNA, the CDR3 is TGTGCCAGTAGTATGTGGGGCTCTGGAAACACCATATATTTT. Its protein product is CASSMWGSGNTIYF.

The gene calls are TRBV2 and TRBJ2-2, with 7 bases lining up with TRBD2. The CDR3 covers 20 residues. J lost 0 bases, V lost 4 bases, and 17 bases had no gene match. The germline V gene encodes CDR1 SNHLY and CDR2 FYNNEI. The CDR3 sequence: CASSAWASGGNFANTGELFF. CDR3 DNA sequence: TGTGCCAGCAGTGCTTGGGCTAGCGGAGGGAATTTCGCGAACACCGGGGAGCTGTTTTTT.

The chain carries TRBV13 and TRBJ2-7, with TRBD2 identical over 7 bases. The CDR3 loop spans 14 amino acids. With 4 bases clipped from V and 5 bases from J, the junction kept 8 bases outside the gene matches. In germline, CDR1 is PRHDT, CDR2 FYEKMQ (reference sequence). The CDR3 protein is CASSSLGGGNEQYF. For the CDR3, the DNA is TGTGCCAGCAGCTCTTTGGGGGGGGGAAACGAGCAGTACTTC.

The chain joins TRBV4-3 to TRBJ1-6; tentative D call: TRBD1 (6 bases). The germline V and J ends were trimmed by 3 bases and 5 bases, with 11 bases remaining between them. Germline V CDR1 and CDR2: LGHNA, YSLEER. CDR3 length: 15 residues. CDR3 sequence (DNA): TGCGCCAGCAGCCAGAGACAGGCAAATAATTCACCCCTCCACTTT. Amino acid sequence: CASSQRQANNSPLHF.